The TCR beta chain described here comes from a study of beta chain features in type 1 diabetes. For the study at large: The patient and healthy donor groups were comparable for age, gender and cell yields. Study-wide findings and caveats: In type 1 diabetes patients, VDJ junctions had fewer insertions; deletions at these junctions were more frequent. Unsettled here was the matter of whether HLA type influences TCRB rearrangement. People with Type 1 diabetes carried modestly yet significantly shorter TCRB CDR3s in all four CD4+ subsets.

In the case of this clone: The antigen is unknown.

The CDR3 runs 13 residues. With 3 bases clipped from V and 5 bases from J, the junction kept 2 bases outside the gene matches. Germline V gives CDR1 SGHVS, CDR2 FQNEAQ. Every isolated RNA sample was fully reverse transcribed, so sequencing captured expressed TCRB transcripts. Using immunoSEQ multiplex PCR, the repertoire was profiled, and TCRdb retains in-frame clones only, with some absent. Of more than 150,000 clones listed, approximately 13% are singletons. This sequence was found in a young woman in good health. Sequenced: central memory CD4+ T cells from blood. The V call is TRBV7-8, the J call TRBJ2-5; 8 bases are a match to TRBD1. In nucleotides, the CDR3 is TGTGCCAGCAGCTTGGACAGGGCGGAGACCCAGTACTTC. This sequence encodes CASSLDRAETQYF.